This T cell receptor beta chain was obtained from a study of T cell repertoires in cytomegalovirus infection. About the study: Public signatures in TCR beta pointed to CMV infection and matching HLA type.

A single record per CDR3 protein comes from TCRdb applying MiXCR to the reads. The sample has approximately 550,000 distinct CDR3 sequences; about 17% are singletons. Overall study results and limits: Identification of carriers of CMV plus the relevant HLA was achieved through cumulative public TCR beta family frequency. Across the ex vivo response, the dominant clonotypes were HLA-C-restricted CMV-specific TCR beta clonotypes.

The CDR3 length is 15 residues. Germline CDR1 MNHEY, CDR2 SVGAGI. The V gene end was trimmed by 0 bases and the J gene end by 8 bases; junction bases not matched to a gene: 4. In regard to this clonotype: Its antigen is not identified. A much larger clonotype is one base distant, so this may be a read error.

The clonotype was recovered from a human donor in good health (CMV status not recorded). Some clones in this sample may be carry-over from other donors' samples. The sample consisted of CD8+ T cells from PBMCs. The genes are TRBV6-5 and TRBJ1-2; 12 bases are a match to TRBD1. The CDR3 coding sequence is TGTGCCAGCAGTTACTCGGGACAGGGGGCGGTGGGCTACACCTTC. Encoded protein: CASSYSGQGAVGYTF.